This T cell receptor (beta chain) was profiled in a study of shared T cell receptors in the human thymus. CDR1 and CDR2 from the germline V gene are SGHTA and FQGNSA. The CDR3 consists of 17 residues. Trimming cost V 2 bases and J 5 bases; bases outside gene matches: 14. The protocol was immunoSEQ multiplex PCR, while the TCRdb copy is restricted to in-frame clones and leaves out a portion. In the table there are 55,000 to 80,000 clones, 90% to 95% of which are singletons. The receptor was isolated from a human donor. The specimen sequenced was thymocytes. V and J are TRBV7-2 and TRBJ2-7; 8 nucleotides match TRBD2. The CDR3 sequence is CASSLLGRASGSHEQYF. The DNA of the CDR3 is TGTGCCAGCAGCTTATTGGGCCGCGCTAGCGGGTCCCACGAGCAGTACTTC.